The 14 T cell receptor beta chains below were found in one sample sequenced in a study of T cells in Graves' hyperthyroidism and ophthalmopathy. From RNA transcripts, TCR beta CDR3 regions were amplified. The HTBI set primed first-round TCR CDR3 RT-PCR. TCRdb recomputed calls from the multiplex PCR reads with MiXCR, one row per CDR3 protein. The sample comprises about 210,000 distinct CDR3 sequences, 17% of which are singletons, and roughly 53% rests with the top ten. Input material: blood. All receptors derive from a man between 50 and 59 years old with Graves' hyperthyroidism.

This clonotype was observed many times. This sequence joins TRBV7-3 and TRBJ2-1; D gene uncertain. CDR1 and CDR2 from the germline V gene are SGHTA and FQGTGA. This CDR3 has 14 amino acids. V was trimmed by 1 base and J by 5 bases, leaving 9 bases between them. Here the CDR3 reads CASSLKGGDNEQFF. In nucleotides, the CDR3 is TGTGCCAGCAGCTTAAAGGGCGGAGACAATGAGCAGTTCTTC. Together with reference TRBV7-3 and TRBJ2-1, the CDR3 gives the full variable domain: GAGVSQTPSNKVTEKGKYVELRCDPISGHTALYWYRQSLGQGPEFLIYFQGTGAADDSGLPNDRFFAVRPEGSVSTLKIQRTERGDSAVYLCASSLKGGDNEQFFGPGTRLTVL.

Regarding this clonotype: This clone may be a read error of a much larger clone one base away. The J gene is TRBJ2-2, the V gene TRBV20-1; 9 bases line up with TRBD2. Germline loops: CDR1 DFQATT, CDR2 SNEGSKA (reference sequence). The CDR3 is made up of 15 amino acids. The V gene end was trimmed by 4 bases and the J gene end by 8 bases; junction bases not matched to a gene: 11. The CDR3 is CSANLGPAGGGELFF. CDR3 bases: TGCAGTGCTAACCTGGGACCAGCGGGAGGAGGGGAGCTGTTTTTT.

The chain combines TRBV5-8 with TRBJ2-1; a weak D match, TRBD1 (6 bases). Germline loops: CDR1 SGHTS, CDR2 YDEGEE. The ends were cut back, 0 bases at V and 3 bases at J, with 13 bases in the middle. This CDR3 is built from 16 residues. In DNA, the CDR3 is TGTGCCAGCAGCTTGGGACAGGTAGGCCGCTACAATGAGCAGTTCTTC. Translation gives CASSLGQVGRYNEQFF.

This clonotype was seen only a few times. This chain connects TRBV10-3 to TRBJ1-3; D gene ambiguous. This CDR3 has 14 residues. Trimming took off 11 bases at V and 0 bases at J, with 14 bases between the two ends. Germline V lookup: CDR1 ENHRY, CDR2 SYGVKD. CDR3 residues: CAVKPGGSGNTIYF. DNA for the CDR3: TGTGCCGTCAAACCGGGTGGCTCTGGAAACACCATATATTTT.

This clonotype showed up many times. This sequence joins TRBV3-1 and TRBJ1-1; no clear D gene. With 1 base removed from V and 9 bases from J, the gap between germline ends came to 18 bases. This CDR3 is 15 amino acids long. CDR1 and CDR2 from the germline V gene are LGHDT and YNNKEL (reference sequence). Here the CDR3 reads CASSQVGKGRVKAFF. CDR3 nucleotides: TGTGCCAGCAGCCAAGTCGGGAAAGGAAGAGTTAAAGCTTTCTTT.

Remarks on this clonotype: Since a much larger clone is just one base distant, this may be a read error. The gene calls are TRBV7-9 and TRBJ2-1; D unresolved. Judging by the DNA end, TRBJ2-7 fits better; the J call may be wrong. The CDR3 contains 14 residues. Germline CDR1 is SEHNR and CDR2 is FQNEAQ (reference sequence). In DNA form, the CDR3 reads TGTGCCAGCAGCTTAGATTCCACCTACAATGAGCAGTACTTC. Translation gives CASSLDSTYNEQYF.

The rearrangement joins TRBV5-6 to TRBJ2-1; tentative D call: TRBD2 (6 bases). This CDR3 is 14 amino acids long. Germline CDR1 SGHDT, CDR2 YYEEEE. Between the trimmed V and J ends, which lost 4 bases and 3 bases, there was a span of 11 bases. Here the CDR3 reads CASSLREFYNEQFF. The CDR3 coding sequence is TGTGCCAGCAGCCTTCGGGAGTTCTACAATGAGCAGTTCTTC.

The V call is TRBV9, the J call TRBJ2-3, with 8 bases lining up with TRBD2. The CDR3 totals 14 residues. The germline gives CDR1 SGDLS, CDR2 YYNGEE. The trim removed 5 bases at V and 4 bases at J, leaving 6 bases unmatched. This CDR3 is CASRPGGEADTQYF. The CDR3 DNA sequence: TGTGCCAGCAGACCGGGAGGGGAGGCAGATACGCAGTATTTT.

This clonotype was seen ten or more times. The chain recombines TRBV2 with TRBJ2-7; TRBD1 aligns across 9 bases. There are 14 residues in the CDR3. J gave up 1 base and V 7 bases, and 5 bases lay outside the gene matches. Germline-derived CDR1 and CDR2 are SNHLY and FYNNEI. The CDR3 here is CASIGQGISYEQYF. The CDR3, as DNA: TGTGCCAGCATTGGACAGGGGATATCCTACGAGCAGTACTTC.

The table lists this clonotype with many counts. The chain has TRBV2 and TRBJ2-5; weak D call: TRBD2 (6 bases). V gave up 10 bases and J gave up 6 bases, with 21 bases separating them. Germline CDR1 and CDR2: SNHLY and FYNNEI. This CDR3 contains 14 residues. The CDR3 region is CATLRDSMSQTQYF. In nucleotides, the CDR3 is TGTGCCACCCTCCGGGACTCGATGTCACAGACCCAGTACTTC.

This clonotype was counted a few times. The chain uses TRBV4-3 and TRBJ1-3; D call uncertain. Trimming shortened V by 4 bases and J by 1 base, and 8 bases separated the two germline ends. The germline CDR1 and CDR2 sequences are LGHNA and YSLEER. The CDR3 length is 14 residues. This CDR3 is CASSPAASGNTIYF. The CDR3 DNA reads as TGCGCCAGCAGCCCCGCCGCGTCTGGAAACACCATATATTTT.

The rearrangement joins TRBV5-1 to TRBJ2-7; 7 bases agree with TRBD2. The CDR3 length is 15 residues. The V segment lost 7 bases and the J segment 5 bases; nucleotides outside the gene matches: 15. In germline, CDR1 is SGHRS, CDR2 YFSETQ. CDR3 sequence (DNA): TGCGCCAGCGGTGCTATGGCGGGAGTCTCGAACGAGCAGTACTTC. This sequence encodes CASGAMAGVSNEQYF.

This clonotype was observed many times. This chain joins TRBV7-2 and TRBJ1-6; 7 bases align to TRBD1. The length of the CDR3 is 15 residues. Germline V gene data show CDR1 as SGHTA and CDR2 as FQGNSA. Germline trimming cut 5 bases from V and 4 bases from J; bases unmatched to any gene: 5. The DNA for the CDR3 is TGTGCCAGCAGCCAACAGGGGATTTATAATTCACCCCTCCACTTT. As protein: CASSQQGIYNSPLHF.

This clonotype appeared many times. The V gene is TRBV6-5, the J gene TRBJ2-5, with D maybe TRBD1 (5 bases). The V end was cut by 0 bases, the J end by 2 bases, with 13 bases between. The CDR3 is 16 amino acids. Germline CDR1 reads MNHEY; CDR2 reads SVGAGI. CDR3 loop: CASSYSIGRAQETQYF. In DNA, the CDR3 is TGTGCCAGCAGTTACTCGATCGGCAGGGCTCAAGAGACCCAGTACTTC.